This is a list of T cell receptor beta chains from one sample in a study of shared clonotypes between healthy human individuals. Sequenced by immunoSEQ multiplex PCR; TCRdb stores in-frame clones only, minus some. The data hold approximately 2.5 million clones, with approximately 90% observed a single time. Sequences were obtained from naive CD4+ T cells sorted from blood. The receptor set was obtained from a young man in good health. CDR3s include the opening cysteine and the closing phenylalanine or tryptophan. A D gene is named only where the DNA matches it firmly. Size is omitted from some rows. Given values are once, few, many or a class for expanded clones.

NA	TRBV7-2	TRBJ2-7	TRBD1	TGTGCCAGCAGCTTGTCCGGGACAGCCACCTACGAGCAGTACTTC	CASSLSGTATYEQYF
NA	TRBV6-6	TRBJ1-3	TRBD1	TGTGCCAGCAGTTACTCTACAGGGGACGGGGGAAACACCATATATTTT	CASSYSTGDGGNTIYF
NA	TRBV21-1	TRBJ1-5	NA	NA	CASSIPWGRGSNQPQHF
NA	TRBV7-2	TRBJ2-7	TRBD1	TGTGCCAGCAGCCCTGGGACAGGGAGAGAGCAGTACTTC	CASSPGTGREQYF
NA	TRBV5-1	TRBJ1-4	NA	TGCGCCAGCAGCTCCCAGGGAAATGAAAAACTGTTTTTT	CASSSQGNEKLFF
NA	TRBV19	TRBJ1-5	TRBD1	TGTGCCAGTAGTCCTACAGGGGTTTCTCATTACTACAATCAGCCCCAGCATTTT	CASSPTGVSHYYNQPQHF
NA	TRBV7-3	TRBJ2-5	NA	TGTGCCAGCAGCTCAGGGGCCCAAGAGACCCAGTACTTC	CASSSGAQETQYF
NA	TRBV28	TRBJ2-3	TRBD2	TGTGCCAGCAGTTATCAATTGCGGGGGGGCCGCGATACGCAGTATTTT	CASSYQLRGGRDTQYF
NA	TRBV6-5	TRBJ2-7	NA	TGTGCCAGCAGTTCCTTCGGGTTCTCCTACGAGCAGTACTTC	CASSSFGFSYEQYF
NA	TRBV6-1	TRBJ1-1	NA	TGTGCCAGCAGTGAGACAACCATGAACACTGAAGCTTTCTTT	CASSETTMNTEAFF
NA	TRBV9	TRBJ2-7	TRBD1	TGTGCCAGCAGCGTAGCTACAGGACAGGGGGCCTACGAGCAGTACTTC	CASSVATGQGAYEQYF
NA	TRBV10-3	TRBJ1-4	TRBD1	TGTGCCACGGCGGGGGGGACAGGGACGGAAAAACTGTTTTTT	CATAGGTGTEKLFF
few	TRBV27	TRBJ1-5	NA	TGTGCCAGCAGTAGAGAAGGCGGGCGGCCCCAGCATTTT	CASSREGGRPQHF
once	TRBV11-2	TRBJ2-3	TRBD2	TGTGCCAGCAGCGCTGGACTAGCGACTTCTACGCAGTATTTT	CASSAGLATSTQYF
NA	TRBV30	TRBJ2-3	TRBD2	TGTGCCTGGAGTGTACGGAGCGGGACCGGAGATACGCAGTATTTT	CAWSVRSGTGDTQYF